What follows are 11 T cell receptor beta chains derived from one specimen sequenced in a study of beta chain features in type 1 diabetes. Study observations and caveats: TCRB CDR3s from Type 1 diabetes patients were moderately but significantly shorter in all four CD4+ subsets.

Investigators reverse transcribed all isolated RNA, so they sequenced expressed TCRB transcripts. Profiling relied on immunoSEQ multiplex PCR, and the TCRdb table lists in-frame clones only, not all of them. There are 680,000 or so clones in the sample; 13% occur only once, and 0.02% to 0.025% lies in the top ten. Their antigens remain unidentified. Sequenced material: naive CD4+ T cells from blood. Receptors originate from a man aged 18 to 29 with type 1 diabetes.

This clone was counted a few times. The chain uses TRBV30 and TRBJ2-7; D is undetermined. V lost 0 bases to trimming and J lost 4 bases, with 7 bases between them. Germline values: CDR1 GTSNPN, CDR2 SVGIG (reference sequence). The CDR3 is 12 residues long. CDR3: CAWSVRLYEQYF. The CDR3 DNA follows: TGTGCCTGGAGTGTCAGGCTTTACGAGCAGTACTTC.

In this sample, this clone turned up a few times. Here the CDR3 DNA reads TGTGCCAGCGCAAATAACTATGGCTACACCTTC. Its translation: CASANNYGYTF. The chain has TRBV6-5 and TRBJ1-2; D remains ambiguous. Germline lookup yields CDR1 MNHEY and CDR2 SVGAGI. The CDR3 covers 11 residues. The ends were cut back, 8 bases at V and 1 base at J, with 5 bases in the middle.

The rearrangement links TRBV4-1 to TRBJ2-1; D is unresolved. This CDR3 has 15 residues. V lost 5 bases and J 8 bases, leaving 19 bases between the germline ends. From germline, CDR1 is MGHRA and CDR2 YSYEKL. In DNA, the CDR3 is TGCGCCAGCAGCGCCCCCGGTCCTCCTCACCATGAGCAGTTCTTC. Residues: CASSAPGPPHHEQFF.

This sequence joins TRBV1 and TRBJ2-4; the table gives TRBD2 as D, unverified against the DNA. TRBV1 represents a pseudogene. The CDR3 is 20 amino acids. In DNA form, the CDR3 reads TGCACCAGCAGCCTCCCGGGCGGGGCAGCCGAACCTTTAGCCAAAAACATTCAGTACTTC. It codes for CTSSLPGGAAEPLAKNIQYF.

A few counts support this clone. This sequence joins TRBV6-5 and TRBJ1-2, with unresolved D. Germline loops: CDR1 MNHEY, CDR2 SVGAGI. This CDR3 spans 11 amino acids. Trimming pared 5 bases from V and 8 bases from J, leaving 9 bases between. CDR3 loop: CASSTLAGYTF. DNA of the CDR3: TGTGCCAGCAGTACACTGGCGGGCTACACCTTC.

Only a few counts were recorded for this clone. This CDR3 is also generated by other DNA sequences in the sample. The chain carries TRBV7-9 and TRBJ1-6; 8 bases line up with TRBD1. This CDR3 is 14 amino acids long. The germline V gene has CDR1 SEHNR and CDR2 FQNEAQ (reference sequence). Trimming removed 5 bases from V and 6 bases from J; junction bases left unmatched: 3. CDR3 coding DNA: TGTGCCAGCAGCCTGGGACAGGTTAATTCACCCCTCCACTTT. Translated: CASSLGQVNSPLHF.

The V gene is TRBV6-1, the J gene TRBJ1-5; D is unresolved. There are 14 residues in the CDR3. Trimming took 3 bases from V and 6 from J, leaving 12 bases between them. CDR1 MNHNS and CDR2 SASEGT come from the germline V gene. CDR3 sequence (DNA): TGTGCCAGCAGTGAGGAGGCTCAGGTTCAGCCCCAGCATTTT. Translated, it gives CASSEEAQVQPQHF.

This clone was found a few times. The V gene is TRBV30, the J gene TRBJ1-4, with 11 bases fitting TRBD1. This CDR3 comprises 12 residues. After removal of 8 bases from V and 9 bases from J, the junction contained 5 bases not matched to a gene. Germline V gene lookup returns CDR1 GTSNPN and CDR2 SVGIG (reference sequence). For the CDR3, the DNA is TGTGCCCGAGGACAGGGGGCGAAAAAACTGTTTTTT. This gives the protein CARGQGAKKLFF.

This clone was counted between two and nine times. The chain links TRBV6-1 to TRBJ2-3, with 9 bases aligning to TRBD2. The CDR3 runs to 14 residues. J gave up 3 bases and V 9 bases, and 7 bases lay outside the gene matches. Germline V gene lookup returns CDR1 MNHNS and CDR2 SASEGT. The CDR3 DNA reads TGTGCCAGTGCTCTAGCGGGGTGGACAGATACGCAGTATTTT. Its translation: CASALAGWTDTQYF.

In DNA, the CDR3 is TGTGCCAGCAGCACCTGGACGTTTGAAGCTTTCTTT. This gives the protein CASSTWTFEAFF. The chain couples TRBV5-6 to TRBJ1-1; D call uncertain. Germline V lookup: CDR1 SGHDT, CDR2 YYEEEE. The V end lost 4 bases, the J end lost 7 bases, and 11 bases lay between the germline ends. This CDR3 has 12 amino acids. The full variable domain, completed using reference TRBV5-6 and TRBJ1-1, is DAGVTQSPTHLIKTRGQQVTLRCSPKSGHDTVSWYQQALGQGPQFIFQYYEEEERQRGNFPDRFSGHQFPNYSSELNVNALLLGDSALYLCASSTWTFEAFFGQGTRLTVV.

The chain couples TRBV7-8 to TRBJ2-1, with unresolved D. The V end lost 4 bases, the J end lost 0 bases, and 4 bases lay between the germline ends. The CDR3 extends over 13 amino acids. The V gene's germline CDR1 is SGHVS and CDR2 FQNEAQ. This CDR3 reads CASSSNSYNEQFF. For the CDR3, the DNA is TGTGCCAGCAGCTCCAACTCCTACAATGAGCAGTTCTTC.